One and the same sample provided the 16 T cell receptor beta chains below, sequenced in a study of blood T cell repertoires in COVID-19. Data came from immunoSEQ multiplex PCR; TCRdb stores just in-frame clones and leaves some out. The table has some 150,000 clones, over 65% seen once. The sequenced sample consisted of peripheral blood. Every receptor here comes from an older man with acute or convalescent COVID-19.

This sequence joins TRBV25-1 and TRBJ2-7, with TRBD1 matching over 9 bases. Germline V lookup: CDR1 MGHDK, CDR2 SYGVNS. J was trimmed by 6 bases and V by 6 bases; bases with no gene match: 3. The CDR3 runs 12 residues. CDR3 amino acids: CASRGTGTEQYF. DNA of the CDR3: TGTGCCAGCAGGGGGACAGGGACCGAGCAGTACTTC.

In its sample, this clone was seen a few times. The rearrangement joins TRBV9 to TRBJ2-3, with TRBD2 matching over 9 bases. With 4 bases clipped from V and 4 bases from J, the junction kept 4 bases outside the gene matches. The CDR3 covers 14 residues. Germline V gene lookup returns CDR1 SGDLS and CDR2 YYNGEE. CDR3 in DNA: TGTGCCAGCAGCTCGCGGGGGGGCCCAGATACGCAGTATTTT. This gives the protein CASSSRGGPDTQYF.

The gene calls are TRBV15 and TRBJ2-5, with 9 bases fitting TRBD1. There are 15 residues in the CDR3. The trim removed 4 bases at V and 5 bases at J, leaving 8 bases unmatched. Germline assignment: CDR1 LNHNV and CDR2 YYDKDF (reference sequence). CDR3 sequence: CATSTRQGVVETQYF. In DNA, the CDR3 is TGTGCCACCAGCACCCGACAGGGGGTGGTGGAGACCCAGTACTTC.

The genes are TRBV18 and TRBJ2-5; D not certain. Germline V gene data show CDR1 as KGHSH and CDR2 as LQKENI. Trimming removed 6 bases at V and 5 bases at J, with 13 bases between. The CDR3 runs to 13 residues. The CDR3 reads CASSPLSLETQYF. CDR3 nucleotides: TGTGCCAGCTCCCCCCTATCCCTTGAGACCCAGTACTTC.

The V gene is TRBV11-3, the J gene TRBJ2-1; 7 bases agree with TRBD2. CDR1 and CDR2 (germline): SGHNT, YENEEA. V trimming: 2 bases; J trimming: 2 bases; junction bases outside the gene matches: 9. The CDR3 sequence is 17 residues long. The CDR3 DNA sequence: TGTGCCAGCAGCTTATTTTCCAGCGGGATGCCCTACAATGAGCAGTTCTTC. It yields the protein CASSLFSSGMPYNEQFF.

The chain couples TRBV5-5 to TRBJ1-6; 7 bases match TRBD1. Trimming at V came to 1 base and at J to 9 bases, leaving 4 bases not matched to a gene. Germline values: CDR1 SGHKS, CDR2 YYEKEE (reference sequence). There are 14 residues in the CDR3. CDR3 protein: CASSLSTGFSPLHF. The CDR3 DNA reads TGTGCCAGCAGCTTGTCGACAGGGTTTTCACCCCTCCACTTT. The complete variable domain, with remaining parts taken from reference TRBV5-5 and TRBJ1-6, reads DAGVTQSPTHLIKTRGQQVTLRCSPISGHKSVSWYQQVLGQGPQFIFQYYEKEERGRGNFPDRFSARQFPNYSSELNVNALLLGDSALYLCASSLSTGFSPLHFGNGTRLTVT.

The chain uses TRBV7-6 and TRBJ2-7; TRBD2 aligns across 11 bases. The CDR3 length is 15 residues. Germline assignment: CDR1 SGHVS and CDR2 FNYEAQ. Trimming removed 4 bases from V and 3 bases from J; junction bases left unmatched: 5. The CDR3 spells CASSSLAGAHYEQYF. The CDR3 DNA sequence: TGTGCCAGCAGCTCACTAGCGGGGGCCCACTACGAGCAGTACTTC.

The rearrangement uses TRBV6-6 and TRBJ1-2; perhaps TRBD1 as D (6 bases). V was trimmed by 5 bases and J by 2 bases, leaving 9 bases between them. Germline assignment: CDR1 MNHNY and CDR2 SVGAGI (reference sequence). The CDR3 has 13 amino acids. The DNA for the CDR3 is TGTGCCAGCAGTGGGGGCTGGAACTATGGCTACACCTTC. Its protein product is CASSGGWNYGYTF.

The gene calls are TRBV28 and TRBJ2-7, with D unclear. Trimming left V 2 bases short and J 7 bases short, with 15 bases between. Germline CDR1 reads MDHEN; CDR2 reads SYDVKM. The CDR3 loop spans 14 amino acids. The CDR3 DNA sequence: TGTGCCAGCAGTTTAGGCACCGGCGAGAGGGAGCAGTACTTC. It codes for CASSLGTGEREQYF.

The genes are TRBV28 and TRBJ2-7, with 11 bases identical to TRBD1. Germline-derived CDR1 and CDR2 are MDHEN and SYDVKM. This CDR3 contains 16 residues. Losses at the gene ends were 1 base for V and 6 bases for J; bases not matched to a gene: 8. CDR3: CASSLLLGQGDPEQYF. In DNA, the CDR3 is TGTGCCAGCAGTTTATTACTGGGACAGGGGGACCCCGAGCAGTACTTC.

The rearrangement links TRBV19 to TRBJ1-2, with TRBD1 identical over 7 bases. In germline, CDR1 is LNHDA, CDR2 SQIVND (reference sequence). The length of the CDR3 is 15 residues. With 5 bases clipped from V and 4 bases from J, the junction kept 10 bases outside the gene matches. The chain's CDR3 is CASSPGQVSGYGYTF. The CDR3 DNA is TGTGCCAGTAGTCCCGGACAGGTATCGGGCTATGGCTACACCTTC.

In its sample, this clone was seen a few times. CDR3 nucleotides: TGCAGCGTTCCCCCCGCTCGACAGGGTGTAGATACGCAGTATTTT. This sequence encodes CSVPPARQGVDTQYF. The chain recombines TRBV29-1 with TRBJ2-3; 7 bases are a match to TRBD1. Germline-derived CDR1 and CDR2 are SQVTM and ANQGSEA. CDR3 size: 15 residues. With V trimmed by 5 bases and J by 5 bases, 13 bases remained unmatched.

This clone has a handful of counts. This rearrangement joins TRBV12-3 or TRBV12-4 to TRBJ2-1, with D possibly being TRBD2 (5 bases). The CDR3 runs 12 residues. V gave up 6 bases and J gave up 6 bases, with 9 bases separating them. The CDR3 DNA reads TGTGCCAGCAGCTGGGAGCGCAATGAGCAGTTCTTC. Its protein product is CASSWERNEQFF.

CDR3 DNA: TGCGCCAGCAGCTTGGAGGCGGACAGGGGTAAAGCTTTCTTT. Translated, it gives CASSLEADRGKAFF. The chain uses TRBV5-1 and TRBJ1-1; TRBD1 agrees at 9 bases. Germline lookup yields CDR1 SGHRS and CDR2 YFSETQ. J lost 9 bases, V lost 0 bases, and 6 bases had no gene match. There are 14 residues in the CDR3.

The chain has TRBV11-3 and TRBJ2-3; a weak D match, TRBD2 (5 bases). CDR1 and CDR2 from the germline V gene are SGHNT and YENEEA. V was clipped by 5 bases and J by 2 bases, with 5 bases between them. This CDR3 is 12 amino acids long. The CDR3 sequence: CASSRDTDTQYF. In DNA form, the CDR3 reads TGTGCCAGCAGCCGGGACACAGATACGCAGTATTTT. The whole variable domain, remainder taken from reference TRBV11-3 and TRBJ2-3, is EAGVVQSPRYKIIEKKQPVAFWCNPISGHNTLYWYLQNLGQGPELLIRYENEEAVDDSQLPKDRFSAERLKGVDSTLKIQPAELGDSAVYLCASSRDTDTQYFGPGTRLTVL.

The CDR3 sequence: CAISESATTYEQYF. The CDR3 DNA reads as TGTGCCATCAGTGAGTCGGCCACCACCTACGAGCAGTACTTC. This chain links TRBV10-3 with TRBJ2-7; no clear D. The V gene lost 0 bases and the J gene lost 2 bases, with 8 bases spanning the gap. CDR1 ENHRY and CDR2 SYGVKD come from the germline V gene. This CDR3 has 14 residues.